This T cell receptor beta chain was retrieved from a study of cytomegalovirus exposure and HLA in healthy donors. Study-wide context: Prior work identified under 130 million unique TCR beta sequences in about 179 million T cells. Samples from HLA-typed donors yielded approximately 88 million unique TCRs in an early data release.

Germline CDR1 is SGHNT and CDR2 is YYREEE (reference sequence). V lost 0 bases and J lost 6; bases outside the gene matches: 5. The CDR3 totals 15 residues. PCR used 60 Vbeta primers and 13 Jbeta primers. The table came from immunoSEQ multiplex PCR; TCRdb's copy has only in-frame clones and leaves some out. The sample yields over 150,000 clones, 75% to 85% seen once. Sequencing was carried out using PBMCs. The receptor was isolated from a girl aged 2 to 10 in good health and CMV-seropositive. The rearrangement uses TRBV5-4 and TRBJ2-3, with 9 bases identical to TRBD2. CDR3 nucleotide sequence: TGTGCCAGCAGCTTGGCTAGCGGGGTCTTGGATACGCAGTATTTT. Translating gives CASSLASGVLDTQYF.